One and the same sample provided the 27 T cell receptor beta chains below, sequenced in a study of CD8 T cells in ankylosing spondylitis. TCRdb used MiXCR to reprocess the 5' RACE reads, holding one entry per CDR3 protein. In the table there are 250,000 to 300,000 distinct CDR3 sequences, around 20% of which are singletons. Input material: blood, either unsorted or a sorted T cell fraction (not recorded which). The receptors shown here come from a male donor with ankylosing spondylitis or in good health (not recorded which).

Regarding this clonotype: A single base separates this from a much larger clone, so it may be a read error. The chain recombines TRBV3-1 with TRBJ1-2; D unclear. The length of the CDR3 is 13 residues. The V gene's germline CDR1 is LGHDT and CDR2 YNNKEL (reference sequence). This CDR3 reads CAGSLNEKVGYTF. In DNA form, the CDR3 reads TGTGCCGGCAGTTTAAATGAGAAGGTCGGCTACACCTTC.

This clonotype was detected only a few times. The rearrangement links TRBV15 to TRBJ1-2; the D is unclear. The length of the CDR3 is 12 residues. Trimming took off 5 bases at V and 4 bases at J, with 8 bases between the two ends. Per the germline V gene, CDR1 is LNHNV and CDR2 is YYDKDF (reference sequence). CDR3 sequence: CATSPGSYGYTF. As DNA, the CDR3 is TGTGCCACCAGCCCTGGGTCCTATGGCTACACCTTC.

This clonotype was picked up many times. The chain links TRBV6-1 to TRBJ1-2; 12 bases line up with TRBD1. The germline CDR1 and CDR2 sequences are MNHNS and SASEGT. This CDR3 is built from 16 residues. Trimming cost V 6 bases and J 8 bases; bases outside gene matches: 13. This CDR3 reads CASRTPTGQGARGYTF. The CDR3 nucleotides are TGTGCCAGCAGGACTCCAACGGGACAGGGGGCGAGAGGCTACACCTTC.

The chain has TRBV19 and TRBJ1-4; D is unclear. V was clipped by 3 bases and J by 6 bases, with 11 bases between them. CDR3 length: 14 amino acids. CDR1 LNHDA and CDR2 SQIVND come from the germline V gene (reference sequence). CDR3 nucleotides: TGTGCCAGTAGTATTCGGTCAATGGATGAAAAACTGTTTTTT. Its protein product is CASSIRSMDEKLFF.

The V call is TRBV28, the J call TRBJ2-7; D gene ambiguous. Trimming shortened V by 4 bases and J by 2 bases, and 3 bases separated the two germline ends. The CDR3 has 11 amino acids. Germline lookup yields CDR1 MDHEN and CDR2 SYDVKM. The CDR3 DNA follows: TGTGCCAGCAGTTCCCCCTACGAGCAGTACGTC. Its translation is CASSSPYEQYV.

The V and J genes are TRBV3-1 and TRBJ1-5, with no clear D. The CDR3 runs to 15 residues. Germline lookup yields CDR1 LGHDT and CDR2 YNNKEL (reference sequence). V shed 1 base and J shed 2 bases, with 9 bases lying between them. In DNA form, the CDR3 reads TGTGCCAGCAGCCAAGCGGGTTTCGGCAATCAGCCCCAGCATTTT. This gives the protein CASSQAGFGNQPQHF.

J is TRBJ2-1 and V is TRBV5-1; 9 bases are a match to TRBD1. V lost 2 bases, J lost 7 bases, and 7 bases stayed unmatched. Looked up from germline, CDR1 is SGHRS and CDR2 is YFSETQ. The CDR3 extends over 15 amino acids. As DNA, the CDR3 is TGCGCCAGCAGCTTACAGGGGGCCCCTAGTAATGAGCAGTTCTTC. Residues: CASSLQGAPSNEQFF.

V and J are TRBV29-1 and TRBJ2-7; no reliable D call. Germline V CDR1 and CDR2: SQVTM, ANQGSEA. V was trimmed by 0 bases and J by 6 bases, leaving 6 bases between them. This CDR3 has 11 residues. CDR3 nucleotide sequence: TGCAGCGTTGAAGAAGGGTTCGAGCAGTACGTC. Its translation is CSVEEGFEQYV.

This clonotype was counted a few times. CDR3 nucleotides: TGCAGTGCTAGAATACGGGCCGACAATGAGCAGTTCTTC. This translates into CSARIRADNEQFF. The chain is built from TRBV20-1 and TRBJ2-1; D unresolved. CDR3 length: 13 residues. Germline V CDR1 and CDR2: DFQATT, SNEGSKA (reference sequence). The V and J ends lost 2 bases and 5 bases respectively, with 10 bases between them.

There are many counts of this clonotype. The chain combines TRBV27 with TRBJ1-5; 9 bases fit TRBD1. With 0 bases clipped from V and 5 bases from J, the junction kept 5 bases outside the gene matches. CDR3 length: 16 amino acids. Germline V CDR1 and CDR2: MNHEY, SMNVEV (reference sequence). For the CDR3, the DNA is TGTGCCAGCAGTTTATCCCGGGACAGGGTACATCAGCCCCAGCATTTT. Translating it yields CASSLSRDRVHQPQHF.

CDR3: CASSLETGGKNNEQFF. CDR3 sequence (DNA): TGTGCCAGCAGTTTAGAGACAGGGGGCAAGAACAATGAGCAGTTCTTC. The J gene is TRBJ2-1, the V gene TRBV12-3 or TRBV12-4; 10 bases are a match to TRBD1. With V trimmed by 1 base and J by 5 bases, 5 bases remained unmatched. The CDR3 has 16 residues.

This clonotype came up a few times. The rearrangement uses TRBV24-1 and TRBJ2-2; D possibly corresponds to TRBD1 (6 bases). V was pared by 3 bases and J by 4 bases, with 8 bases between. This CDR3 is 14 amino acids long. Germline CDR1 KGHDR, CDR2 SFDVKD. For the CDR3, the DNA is TGTGCCACCAGTGATCTGGGGGCCACCGGGGAGCTGTTTTTT. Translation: CATSDLGATGELFF.

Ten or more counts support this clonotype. The CDR3 DNA reads as TGTGCCAGCAGCCCGATAGGAGAAACAGATACGCAGTATTTT. Protein: CASSPIGETDTQYF. The chain combines TRBV5-5 with TRBJ2-3; D is undetermined. Trimming removed 4 bases from V and 3 bases from J, with 12 bases in between. CDR1 is SGHKS and CDR2 is YYEKEE in the germline V gene (reference sequence). The CDR3 extends over 14 amino acids.

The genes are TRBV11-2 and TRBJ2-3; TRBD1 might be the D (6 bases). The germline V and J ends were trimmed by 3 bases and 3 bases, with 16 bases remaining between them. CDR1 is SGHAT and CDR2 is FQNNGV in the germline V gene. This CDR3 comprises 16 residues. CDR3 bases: TGTGCCAGCAGCTTCGAGGGGGTCGTTTTAACAGATACGCAGTATTTT. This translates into CASSFEGVVLTDTQYF. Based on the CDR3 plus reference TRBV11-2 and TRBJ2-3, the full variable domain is EAGVAQSPRYKIIEKRQSVAFWCNPISGHATLYWYQQILGQGPKLLIQFQNNGVVDDSQLPKDRFSAERLKGVDSTLKIQPAKLEDSAVYLCASSFEGVVLTDTQYFGPGTRLTVL.

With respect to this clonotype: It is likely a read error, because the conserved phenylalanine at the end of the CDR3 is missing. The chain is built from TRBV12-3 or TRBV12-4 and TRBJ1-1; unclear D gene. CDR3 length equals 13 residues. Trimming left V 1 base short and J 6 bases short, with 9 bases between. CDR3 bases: TGTGCCAGCAGTTTAGGAGGCAGTGCTGAAGCTTTCCTT. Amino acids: CASSLGGSAEAFL.

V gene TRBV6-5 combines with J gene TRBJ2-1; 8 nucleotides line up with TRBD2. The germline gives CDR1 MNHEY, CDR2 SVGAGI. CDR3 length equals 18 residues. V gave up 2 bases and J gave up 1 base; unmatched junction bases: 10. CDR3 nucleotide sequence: TGTGCCAGCAGTTACACGGGGGGGCCTCTTAGTTCCTACAATGAGCAGTTCTTC. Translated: CASSYTGGPLSSYNEQFF.

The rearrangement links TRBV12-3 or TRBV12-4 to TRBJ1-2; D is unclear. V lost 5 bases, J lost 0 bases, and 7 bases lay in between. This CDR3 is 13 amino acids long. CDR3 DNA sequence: TGTGCCAGCAGTCGTGTCGCTAACTATGGCTACACCTTC. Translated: CASSRVANYGYTF.

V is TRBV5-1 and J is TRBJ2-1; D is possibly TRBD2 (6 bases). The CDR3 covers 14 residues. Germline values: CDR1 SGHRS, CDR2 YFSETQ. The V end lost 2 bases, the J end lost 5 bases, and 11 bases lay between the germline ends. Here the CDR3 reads CASSFGGGNNEQFF. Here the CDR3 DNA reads TGCGCCAGCAGCTTCGGGGGAGGAAACAATGAGCAGTTCTTC.

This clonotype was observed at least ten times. The CDR3 nucleotides read TGCAGTGCCACGGCCCCTGGGGAAGCTTTCTTT. Its protein is CSATAPGEAFF. V is TRBV20-1 and J is TRBJ1-1; D is unresolved. This CDR3 is 11 amino acids long. Trimming took off 6 bases at V and 8 bases at J, with 13 bases between the two ends. Germline CDR1 reads DFQATT; CDR2 reads SNEGSKA (reference sequence).

The CDR3 DNA reads as TGTGCCAGCAGGGAACCGGGACGGACTACTCCCCAGTATTTT. Translated, it gives CASREPGRTTPQYF. This chain joins TRBV6-1 and TRBJ2-3, with D maybe TRBD2 (6 bases). V dropped 6 bases and J dropped 12 bases, with 22 bases sitting between them. The CDR3 spans 14 residues. Germline CDR1 is MNHNS and CDR2 is SASEGT.

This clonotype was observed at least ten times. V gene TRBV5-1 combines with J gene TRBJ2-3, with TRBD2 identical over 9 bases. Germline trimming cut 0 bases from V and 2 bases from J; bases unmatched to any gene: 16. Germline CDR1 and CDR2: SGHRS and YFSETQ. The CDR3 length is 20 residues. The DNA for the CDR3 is TGCGCCAGCAGCTTGGCCAGGGGGGCTACCGGGACTAGCCCCACAGATACGCAGTATTTT. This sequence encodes CASSLARGATGTSPTDTQYF.

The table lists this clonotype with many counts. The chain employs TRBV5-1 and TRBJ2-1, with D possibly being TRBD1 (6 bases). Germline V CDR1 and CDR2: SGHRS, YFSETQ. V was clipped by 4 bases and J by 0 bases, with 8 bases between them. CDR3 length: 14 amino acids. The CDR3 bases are TGCGCCAGCAGCCAGGACAGCTCCTACAATGAGCAGTTCTTC. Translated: CASSQDSSYNEQFF. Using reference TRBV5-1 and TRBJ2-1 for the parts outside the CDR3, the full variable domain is KAGVTQTPRYLIKTRGQQVTLSCSPISGHRSVSWYQQTPGQGLQFLFEYFSETQRNKGNFPGRFSGRQFSNSRSEMNVSTLELGDSALYLCASSQDSSYNEQFFGPGTRLTVL.

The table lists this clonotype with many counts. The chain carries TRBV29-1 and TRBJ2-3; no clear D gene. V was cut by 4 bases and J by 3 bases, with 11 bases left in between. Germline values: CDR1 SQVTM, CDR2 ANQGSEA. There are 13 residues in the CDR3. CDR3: CSVGGTVTDTQYF. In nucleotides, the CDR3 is TGCAGCGTTGGGGGTACGGTGACAGATACGCAGTATTTT.

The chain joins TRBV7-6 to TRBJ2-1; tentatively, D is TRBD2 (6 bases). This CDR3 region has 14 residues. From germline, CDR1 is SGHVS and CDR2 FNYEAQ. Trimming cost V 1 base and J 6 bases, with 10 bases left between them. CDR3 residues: CASSLGLVGNEQFF. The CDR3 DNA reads TGTGCCAGCAGCTTAGGACTAGTCGGCAATGAGCAGTTCTTC.

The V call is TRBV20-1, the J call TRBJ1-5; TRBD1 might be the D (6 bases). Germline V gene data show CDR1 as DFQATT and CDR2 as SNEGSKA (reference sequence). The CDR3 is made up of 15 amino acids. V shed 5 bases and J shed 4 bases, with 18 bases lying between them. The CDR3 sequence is CSAPAGRGENQPQHF. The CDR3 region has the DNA TGCAGTGCTCCGGCGGGTAGGGGGGAAAATCAGCCCCAGCATTTT.

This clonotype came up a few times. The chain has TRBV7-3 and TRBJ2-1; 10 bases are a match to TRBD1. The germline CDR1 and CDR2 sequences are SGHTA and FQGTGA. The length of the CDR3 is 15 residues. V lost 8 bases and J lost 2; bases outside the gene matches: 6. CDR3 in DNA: TGTGCCAGCGGGGACAGGGGCGCGACCTACAATGAGCAGTTCTTC. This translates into CASGDRGATYNEQFF.

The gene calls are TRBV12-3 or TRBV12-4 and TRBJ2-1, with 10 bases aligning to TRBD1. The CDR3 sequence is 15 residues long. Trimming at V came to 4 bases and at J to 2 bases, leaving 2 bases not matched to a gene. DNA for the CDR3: TGTGCCAGCAGTTGGGACAGGGGCGCCTACAATGAGCAGTTCTTC. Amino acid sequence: CASSWDRGAYNEQFF.